What follows are 11 T cell receptor beta chains derived from one specimen sequenced in a study of T cell responses to AZD1222 COVID-19 vaccine. Only in-frame clones appear in the TCRdb table, and some are missing; sequencing was by immunoSEQ multiplex PCR. The sample contains more than 150,000 clones, about nine tenths of which appear only once. Material: peripheral blood, obtained on day 0 of AZD1222 vaccination. The receptors derive from an adult in good health.

This chain joins TRBV7-9 and TRBJ2-3; 9 bases are a match to TRBD2. The CDR3 runs 14 residues. After removal of 7 bases from V and 4 bases from J, the junction contained 6 bases not matched to a gene. The germline V gene encodes CDR1 SEHNR and CDR2 FQNEAQ (reference sequence). CDR3 nucleotides: TGTGCCAGCACCGGGAGCGGGAGGCCAGATACGCAGTATTTT. It codes for CASTGSGRPDTQYF.

This chain links TRBV25-1 with TRBJ2-4, with D hard to call. V lost 2 bases, J lost 4 bases, and 9 bases lay in between. The CDR3 is 14 residues long. The germline CDR1 and CDR2 sequences are MGHDK and SYGVNS. The CDR3 spells CASSEPGPKNIQYF. CDR3 nucleotides: TGTGCCAGCAGTGAACCCGGACCTAAAAACATTCAGTACTTC. Looking up the rest from reference TRBV25-1 and TRBJ2-4 gives the full variable domain: EADIYQTPRYLVIGTGKKITLECSQTMGHDKMYWYQQDPGMELHLIHYSYGVNSTEKGDLSSESTVSRIRTEHFPLTLESARPSHTSQYLCASSEPGPKNIQYFGAGTRLSVL.

The chain links TRBV25-1 to TRBJ1-5; 8 nucleotides align to TRBD1. CDR1 is MGHDK, CDR2 SYGVNS, per germline. This CDR3 has 17 residues. V lost 4 bases to trimming and J lost 0 bases; unmatched junction nucleotides: 8. The CDR3: CASSGPTDRDSNQPQHF. CDR3 bases: TGTGCCAGCAGTGGACCCACGGACAGGGATAGCAATCAGCCCCAGCATTTT.

The chain uses TRBV5-1 and TRBJ1-2, with 7 bases lining up with TRBD1. The CDR3 sequence is 13 residues long. After removal of 3 bases from V and 7 bases from J, the junction contained 6 bases not matched to a gene. The germline CDR1 and CDR2 sequences are SGHRS and YFSETQ. The CDR3 region is CASSSGTDFGYTF. DNA of the CDR3: TGCGCCAGCAGCTCAGGGACAGATTTTGGCTACACCTTC.

The genes are TRBV28 and TRBJ2-5; 8 bases are shared with TRBD1. Trimming removed 5 bases from V and 4 bases from J; junction bases left unmatched: 6. Germline V CDR1 and CDR2: MDHEN, SYDVKM. The CDR3 runs 14 residues. The CDR3 region is CASSLSGGGETQYF. As DNA, the CDR3 is TGTGCCAGCAGTCTTTCAGGGGGCGGAGAGACCCAGTACTTC.

In this sample, this clone turned up once. The J gene is TRBJ2-7, the V gene TRBV6-5, with 11 bases lining up with TRBD2. The CDR3 is 14 residues long. Germline CDR1 reads MNHEY; CDR2 reads SVGAGI. Losses at the gene ends were 11 bases for V and 6 bases for J; bases not matched to a gene: 12. The CDR3 nucleotides read TGTGCCTCAAAACTAGCGGGAGTGGGTGCCGAGCAGTACTTC. Protein sequence: CASKLAGVGAEQYF.

V and J are TRBV4-2 and TRBJ2-1; 8 positions match TRBD1. Germline values: CDR1 LGHNA, CDR2 YNFKEQ. The V gene end was trimmed by 6 bases and the J gene end by 7 bases; junction bases not matched to a gene: 5. This CDR3 region has 13 residues. The CDR3, as DNA: TGTGCCAGCAGAGATCAGGGGGCGAATGAGCAGTTCTTC. It encodes CASRDQGANEQFF.

The chain has TRBV24-1 and TRBJ2-1; D possibly matches TRBD1 or TRBD2 (6 bases each). In germline, CDR1 is KGHDR, CDR2 SFDVKD. This CDR3 is built from 18 residues. V dropped 4 bases and J dropped 4 bases, with 22 bases sitting between them. CDR3 residues: CATSDPSITGRKYNEQFF. DNA for the CDR3: TGTGCCACCAGTGACCCCTCCATAACAGGGAGGAAGTACAATGAGCAGTTCTTC.

The chain couples TRBV4-3 to TRBJ2-6, with D possibly TRBD1 on 6 matching bases. Germline V gives CDR1 LGHNA, CDR2 YSLEER. This CDR3 has 16 residues. V was clipped by 0 bases and J by 2 bases, with 8 bases between them. CDR3 residues: CASSQDEGAGANVLTF. In nucleotides, the CDR3 is TGCGCCAGCAGCCAAGATGAGGGGGCTGGGGCCAACGTCCTGACTTTC.

The chain combines TRBV7-8 with TRBJ1-1; unclear D gene. The CDR3 contains 12 residues. CDR1 is SGHVS and CDR2 is FQNEAQ in the germline V gene. V gave up 5 bases and J gave up 10 bases, with 14 bases separating them. DNA of the CDR3: TGTGCCAGCAGCGTATTAGTCGAGCGAGCTTTCTTT. It translates to CASSVLVERAFF.

The gene calls are TRBV6-5 and TRBJ2-5, with 8 positions matching TRBD1. With 6 bases clipped from V and 3 bases from J, the junction kept 9 bases outside the gene matches. The CDR3 has 15 amino acids. Germline CDR1 is MNHEY and CDR2 is SVGAGI. The CDR3 protein is CASRRTGLREETQYF. DNA for the CDR3: TGTGCCAGCAGGAGGACAGGGCTCAGGGAAGAGACCCAGTACTTC.